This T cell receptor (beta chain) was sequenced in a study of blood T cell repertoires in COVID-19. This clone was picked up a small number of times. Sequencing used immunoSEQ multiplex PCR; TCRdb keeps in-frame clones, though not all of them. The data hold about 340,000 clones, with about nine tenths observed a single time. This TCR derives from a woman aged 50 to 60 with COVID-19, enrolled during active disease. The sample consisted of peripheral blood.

The CDR3 protein is CASSLISLRGSTEAFF. CDR3 coding DNA: TGTGCCAGCAGCTTAATCTCTCTTAGGGGGAGCACTGAAGCTTTCTTT. V is TRBV7-9 and J is TRBJ1-1; possibly TRBD1 for D (6 bases). V lost 2 bases and J 4 bases, leaving 17 bases between the germline ends. This CDR3 region has 16 residues. Germline CDR1 is SEHNR and CDR2 is FQNEAQ (reference sequence).